In this sample, the clone carrying this TCR beta chain turned up a few times. Its antigen is currently unknown. One base away lies a much larger clone, so this may be a sequencing read error. The CDR3 ends on some other residue instead of the conserved phenylalanine or tryptophan, so this is likely a read error. At the time of active disease, bone marrow was collected from every patient. The data belong to a study of read filtering for tumor transcriptome and immune sequencing. Study details: Per sample, TCR-region reads ranged about 3.5 to 11 million by IR-seq, about 85 to 1,400 by RNA-seq.

Trimming shortened V by 0 bases and J by 3 bases, and 9 bases separated the two germline ends. Germline V gene sequence: CDR1 SGHDN, CDR2 FVKESK. The CDR3 consists of 15 residues. From about 0.4 ug of RNA, a library with molecular barcoded alpha/delta and beta/gamma adaptors was made. MiXCR was run by TCRdb on the reads, yielding one entry per CDR3 protein. Of some 120,000 distinct CDR3 sequences detected, 10% to 15% appear once; the ten largest clones hold 9.5% to 12%. General study results and limits: Single-read clonotypes: about 81.9% of IR-seq clonotypes (around 3.5% of reads), 65% to 75% of RNA-seq clonotypes (44.6% of reads).

The V and J genes are TRBV14 and TRBJ2-1; D may be TRBD2 (6 bases). The receptor was isolated from a donor at least 40 years old with multiple myeloma. Sequenced material: a population of CD138-negative cells sorted from bone marrow. This CDR3 reads CASSQELALYNEQFL. The CDR3 DNA sequence: TGTGCCAGCAGCCAAGAACTAGCCCTCTACAATGAGCAGTTCCTC.